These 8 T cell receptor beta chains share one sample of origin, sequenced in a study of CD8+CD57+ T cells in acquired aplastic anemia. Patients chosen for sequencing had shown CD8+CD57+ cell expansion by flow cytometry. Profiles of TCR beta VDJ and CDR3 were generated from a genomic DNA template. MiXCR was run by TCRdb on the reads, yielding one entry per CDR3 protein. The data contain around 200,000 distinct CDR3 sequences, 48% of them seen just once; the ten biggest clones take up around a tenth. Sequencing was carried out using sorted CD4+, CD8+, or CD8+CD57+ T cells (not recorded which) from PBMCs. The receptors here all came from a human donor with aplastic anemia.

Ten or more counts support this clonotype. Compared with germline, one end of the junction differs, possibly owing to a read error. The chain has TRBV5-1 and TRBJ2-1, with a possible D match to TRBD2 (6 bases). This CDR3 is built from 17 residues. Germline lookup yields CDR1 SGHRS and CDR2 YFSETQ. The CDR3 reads CASSYLLAGSSNNEQFF. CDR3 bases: TGCGCCAGCAGCTACCTCTTGGCGGGAAGCTCCAACAATGAGCAGTTCTTC.

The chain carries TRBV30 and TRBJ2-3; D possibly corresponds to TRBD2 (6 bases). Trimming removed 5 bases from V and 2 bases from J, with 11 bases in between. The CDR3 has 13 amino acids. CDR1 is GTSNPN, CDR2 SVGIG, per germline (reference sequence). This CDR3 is CAWSAGPTDTQYF. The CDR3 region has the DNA TGTGCCTGGTCGGCGGGACCCACAGATACGCAGTATTTT.

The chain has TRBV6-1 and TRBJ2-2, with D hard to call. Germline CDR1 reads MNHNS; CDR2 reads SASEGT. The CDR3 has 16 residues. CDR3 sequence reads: CARDERSLANTGELFF. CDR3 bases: TGTGCTAGAGATGAGAGAAGCCTCGCGAACACCGGGGAGCTGTTTTTT.

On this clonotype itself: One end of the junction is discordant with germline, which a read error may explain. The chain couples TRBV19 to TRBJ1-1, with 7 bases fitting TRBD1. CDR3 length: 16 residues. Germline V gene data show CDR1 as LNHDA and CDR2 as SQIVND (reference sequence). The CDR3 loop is CAGSIGQGDMNTEAFF. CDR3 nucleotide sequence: TGTGCCGGTAGTATAGGCCAGGGGGACATGAACACTGAAGCTTTCTTT. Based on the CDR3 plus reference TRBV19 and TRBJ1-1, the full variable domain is DGGITQSPKYLFRKEGQNVTLSCEQNLNHDAMYWYRQDPGQGLRLIYYSQIVNDFQKGDIAEGYSVSREKKESFPLTVTSAQKNPTAFYLCAGSIGQGDMNTEAFFGQGTRLTVV.

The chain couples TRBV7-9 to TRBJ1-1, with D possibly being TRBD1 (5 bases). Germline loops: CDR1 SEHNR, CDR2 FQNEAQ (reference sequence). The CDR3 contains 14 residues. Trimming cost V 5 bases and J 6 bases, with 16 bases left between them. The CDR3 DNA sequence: TGTGCCAGCAGCGGACCCAGGGAGGAACCTGAAGCTTTCTTT. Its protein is CASSGPREEPEAFF.

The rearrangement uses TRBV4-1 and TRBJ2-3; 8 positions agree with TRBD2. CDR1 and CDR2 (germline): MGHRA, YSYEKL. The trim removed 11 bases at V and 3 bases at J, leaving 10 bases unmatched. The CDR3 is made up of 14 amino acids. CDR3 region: CASGRGGDTDTQYF. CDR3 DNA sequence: TGCGCCTCGGGCCGGGGGGGTGATACAGATACGCAGTATTTT.

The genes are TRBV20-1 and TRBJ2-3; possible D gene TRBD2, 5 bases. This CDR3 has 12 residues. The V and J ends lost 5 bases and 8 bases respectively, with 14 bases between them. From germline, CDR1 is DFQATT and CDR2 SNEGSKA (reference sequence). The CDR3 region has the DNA TGCAGTGCTCCTCTAGGTGGAGGTACGCAGTATTTT. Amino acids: CSAPLGGGTQYF.

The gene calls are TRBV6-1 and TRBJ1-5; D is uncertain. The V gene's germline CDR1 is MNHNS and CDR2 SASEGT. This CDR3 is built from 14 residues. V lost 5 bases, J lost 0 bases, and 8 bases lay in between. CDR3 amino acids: CASSPDISNQPQHF. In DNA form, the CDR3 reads TGTGCCAGCAGTCCTGACATTAGCAATCAGCCCCAGCATTTT.